The rows below give T cell receptor beta chains drawn from one sample of a study of response to subunit inactivated influenza vaccine. TCRdb re-analysed the RT-PCR reads in MiXCR, keeping a single row per CDR3 protein. Counted here are about 300,000 distinct CDR3 sequences, 21% occurring once; the ten biggest clones make up more than 8.5%. This specimen consisted of PBMCs from blood, obtained approximately 20 months after vaccination. The receptor source for this set is a man aged 45-69 years who received an inactivated influenza vaccine. CDR3s include the opening cysteine and the closing phenylalanine or tryptophan. Each record gives: CDR3 length, clone size, D gene, J gene, V gene, CDR3 DNA, CDR3 protein. D genes are given only for firm matches. Size is stated for part of the rows, as once, few or many counts, or as a class when the clone is expanded.

>17|few|TRBD2|TRBJ2-7|TRBV20-1
TGCAGTGCTAGACCGACTAGCGGGAGGTTCAACTCCTACGAGCAGTACTTC
CSARPTSGRFNSYEQYF
>12|many|.|TRBJ1-1|TRBV29-1
TGCAGCTCCAGAGCGGGGTACACTGAAGCTTTCTTT
CSSRAGYTEAFF
>14|few|.|TRBJ1-2|TRBV28
TGTGCCAGCAGGTGGGCGACAGCAAACTATGGCTACACCTTC
CASRWATANYGYTF
>15|.|TRBD2|TRBJ2-1|TRBV5-1
TGCGCCAGCAGCTTACGTAGCGGGGGGCCTAATGAGCAGTTCTTC
CASSLRSGGPNEQFF
>12|.|.|TRBJ2-7|TRBV29-1
TGCAGCGTTGTACAGGGTTCCTACGAGCAGTACTTC
CSVVQGSYEQYF
>13|.|.|TRBJ1-1|TRBV7-2
TGTGCCAGCAGGGGGAACTCCTACACTGAAGCTTTCTTT
CASRGNSYTEAFF
>15|many|TRBD2|TRBJ2-5|TRBV7-2
TGTGCCAGCAGCTTAGAACTAGCGGGCCCAGTGACCCAGTACTTC
CASSLELAGPVTQYF
>14|.|.|TRBJ2-5|TRBV7-6
TGTGCCAGCAGCTTGTGGGGGTCCCAAGAGACCCAGTACTTC
CASSLWGSQETQYF
>15|.|.|TRBJ2-6|TRBV12-3/TRBV12-4
TGTGCCAGCCGGAGACAGACCTCTGGGGCCAACGTCCTGACTTTC
CASRRQTSGANVLTF
>14|.|TRBD1|TRBJ1-5|TRBV2
TGTGCCAGCAGTCGGGACAGGGGTTCGGAGCCCCAGCATTTT
CASSRDRGSEPQHF
>17|.|.|TRBJ2-1|TRBV9
TGTGCCAGCACCCCCTTGGGGGGTAGCCGATCCTACAATGAGCAGCTCTTC
CASTPLGGSRSYNEQLF
>15|few|TRBD1|TRBJ2-7|TRBV7-2
TGTGCCAGCAGCTTTTTGGGACAGGGGGTCCACGAGCAGTACTTC
CASSFLGQGVHEQYF
>16|.|TRBD2|TRBJ2-7|TRBV2
TGTGCCAGCGGACTCTACCTAGCGGGGAGCTCCTACGAGCAGTACTTC
CASGLYLAGSSYEQYF
>14|.|TRBD1|TRBJ1-1|TRBV5-1
TGCGCCAGCAGCATGCGACAGGGTAACACTGAAGCTTTCTTT
CASSMRQGNTEAFF
>19|few|.|TRBJ2-6|TRBV5-6
TGTGCCAGCAGTCACCTTCCGAACAGCCGCCTATCTGGGGCCAACGTCCTGACTTTC
CASSHLPNSRLSGANVLTF
>14|few|.|TRBJ2-7|TRBV2
TGTGCCAGCAGTGATAGTGGGCTTACTTACGAGCAGTACTTC
CASSDSGLTYEQYF
>14|few|.|TRBJ1-1|TRBV6-2/TRBV6-3
TGTGCCAGCAGTTACTGGGTCAAGAGCACTGAAGCTTTCTTT
CASSYWVKSTEAFF
>13|few|.|TRBJ1-2|TRBV30
TGTGCCTGGAGTGTAACGGGGACCTATGGCTACACCTTC
CAWSVTGTYGYTF
>12|many|.|TRBJ1-1|TRBV2
TGTGCCAGCGTCAGTCCCCCGACTGAAGCTTTCTTT
CASVSPPTEAFF
>15|.|.|TRBJ2-5|TRBV7-3
TGTGCCAGCAGCTTAACGTCGGCGGATCAAGAGACCCAGTACTTC
CASSLTSADQETQYF
>16|.|TRBD2|TRBJ2-1|TRBV11-2
TGTGCCAGCAGCTTGGCCGGGACTAGCGGGAGCTATGAGCAGTTCTTC
CASSLAGTSGSYEQFF
>17|.|.|TRBJ2-1|TRBV5-1
TGCGCCAGCAGCTCTTACAAGAGTCCCCCTCCCTACAATGAGCAGTTCTTC
CASSSYKSPPPYNEQFF
>14|.|TRBD2|TRBJ2-1|TRBV2
TGTGCCAGCTTGGGGAGGGTTCAATACAATGAGCAGTTCTTC
CASLGRVQYNEQFF
>14|few|.|TRBJ1-6|TRBV5-1
TGCGCCAGCAGCACGAGCTCCTATAATTCACCCCTCCACTTT
CASSTSSYNSPLHF
>15|few|.|TRBJ1-4|TRBV6-5
TGTGCCAGCAGTTACTCAGGGACTAACGATGAAAAACTGTTTTTT
CASSYSGTNDEKLFF
>17|.|TRBD2|TRBJ2-1|TRBV10-3
TGTGCCATCAGTGAGACTAGCGGGGGGCCAACATACAATGAGCAGTTCTTC
CAISETSGGPTYNEQFF
>13|.|.|TRBJ1-3|TRBV10-3
TGTGCCGCCTGGGGCTCGCCTGGAAACACCATATATTTT
CAAWGSPGNTIYF
>13|few|TRBD1|TRBJ1-1|TRBV29-1
TGCAGCGTGAACAGGGGGCTTGTTGCTGAAGCTTTCTTT
CSVNRGLVAEAFF
>14|.|.|TRBJ1-1|TRBV5-1
TGCGCCAGCAGCTTGGGTCCTTCGGGGCTGAAGGCTTTATTT
CASSLGPSGLKALF
>11|few|.|TRBJ2-1|TRBV19
TGTGCCAGTAGTATAGTTAATGAGCAGTTCTTC
CASSIVNEQFF
>11|.|.|TRBJ2-7|TRBV6-5
TGTGCCAGCAGTTTCGCCGGGGAGCAGTACTTC
CASSFAGEQYF
>15|few|.|TRBJ2-7|TRBV2
TGTGCCAGCAGCCGGGACGCCCTTAGCTCCTACGAGCAGTACTTC
CASSRDALSSYEQYF
>15|.|TRBD1|TRBJ1-4|TRBV12-3/TRBV12-4
TGTGCCAGCAGTCCCTCCGGGACAGCTAATGAAAAACTGTTTTTT
CASSPSGTANEKLFF
>17|.|.|TRBJ2-7|TRBV4-2
TGTGCCAGCAGCCAAAACCTGGACAGATCTTTCTCCTACGAGCAGTACTTC
CASSQNLDRSFSYEQYF
>15|.|TRBD2|TRBJ2-3|TRBV12-3/TRBV12-4
TGTGCCAGCAGCGCGACTAGCGGGTACACAGATACGCAGTATTTT
CASSATSGYTDTQYF
>15|many|.|TRBJ1-1|TRBV4-3
TGCGCCAGCAGCCAAGATCGGGAACCGAACACTGAAGCTTTCTTT
CASSQDREPNTEAFF
>14|.|.|TRBJ1-5|TRBV7-8
TGTGCCAGCAGCAAGAGAGGGGGGAATCAGCACCAGCATTTT
CASSKRGGNQHQHF
>15|.|.|TRBJ2-5|TRBV5-6
TGTGCCAGCAGCTTGTGGGGACGGGGAGGAGGGACCCAGTACTTC
CASSLWGRGGGTQYF
>12|many|.|TRBJ2-2|TRBV2
TGTGCCAGCAGTGAATGGGCCGGGGAGCTGTTTTTT
CASSEWAGELFF
>15|.|.|TRBJ1-1|TRBV6-5
TGTGCCAGCAGTTACTCGACCGGGGGGGACACTGAAGCTTTCTTT
CASSYSTGGDTEAFF
>17|few|TRBD1|TRBJ1-3|TRBV3-1
TGTGCCAGCAGCCAAGAGACTGGACAGGGCGCTGGAAACACCATATATTTT
CASSQETGQGAGNTIYF
>12|few|.|TRBJ2-3|TRBV6-6
TGTGCCAGCAGGGAGGGGGCCGGGACGCAGTATTTT
CASREGAGTQYF
>11|.|.|TRBJ2-5|TRBV29-1
TGCAGCGGAGGGCGTAGGGAGACCCAGTACTTC
CSGGRRETQYF
>17|.|TRBD1|TRBJ1-1|TRBV5-1
TGCGCCAGCAGCGTCACAGGGGGCCTTCGGGGGAACACTGAAGCTTTCTTT
CASSVTGGLRGNTEAFF
>15|.|.|TRBJ2-4|TRBV3-1
TGTGCCAGCAGCCAGGGGGCCAGGCAGGCGATCGTTCAGTACTTC
CASSQGARQAIVQYF
>14|few|TRBD2|TRBJ2-3|TRBV20-1
TGCAGTGCTAGACCGGGACTAACATCAGATACGCAGTATTTT
CSARPGLTSDTQYF
>15|few|TRBD2|TRBJ2-1|TRBV6-2/TRBV6-3
TGTGCCAGCACCCGAAGCGGGGGACCCTACAATGAGCAGTTCTTC
CASTRSGGPYNEQFF
>12|few|.|TRBJ1-1|TRBV7-2
TGTGCCAGCAGCTTAGGGGACCGAGAAGCTTTCTTT
CASSLGDREAFF
>15|.|TRBD1|TRBJ1-3|TRBV28
TGTGCCAGCAGCCGCCGGACAGGGTCTGGAAACACCATATATTTT
CASSRRTGSGNTIYF
>14|.|.|TRBJ1-2|TRBV27
TGTGCCAGCAGTCGGGGCGGGGGCGCGGATGGCTACACCTTC
CASSRGGGADGYTF
>16|.|TRBD1|TRBJ2-1|TRBV20-1
TGCAGTGCTACCCCGGGACAGGGAAGGTCTAGCAATGAGCAGTTCTTC
CSATPGQGRSSNEQFF